This T cell receptor beta chain is from a study of blood T cell repertoires in COVID-19. Germline-derived CDR1 and CDR2 are LGHNA and YNFKEQ. The V end was cut by 2 bases, the J end by 4 bases, with 13 bases between. CDR3 length: 15 residues. In the original processing: Nucleated cell counts were estimated from reference gene primer amplification. Clones were read by immunoSEQ multiplex PCR, and TCRdb kept only the in-frame ones, dropping some. V, J and clone size reflect that table, while D and trimming were determined from the DNA. The sample consists of approximately 210,000 clones, approximately 90% of them appearing once.

Sequences were obtained from peripheral blood. The chain employs TRBV4-2 and TRBJ2-3, with a possible D match to TRBD1 (6 bases). The TCR comes from a man in his forties or fifties with COVID-19, enrolled during active disease. In DNA, the CDR3 is TGTGCCAGCAGCCAAACAGGGAGTTTACCAGATACGCAGTATTTT. Amino acids: CASSQTGSLPDTQYF.